This T cell receptor beta chain was retrieved from a study of cytomegalovirus exposure and HLA in healthy donors. Study observations and caveats: Some highly shared sequence variants likely arose as a pipeline artifact. Follow-up analysis seemed to connect common viral pathogens with several of the most significant clusters identified.

This CDR3 spans 15 amino acids. V was pared by 3 bases and J by 5 bases, with 17 bases between. Per the germline V gene, CDR1 is MNHEY and CDR2 is SMNVEV (reference sequence). A multiplex PCR was run with 60 Vbeta primers and 13 Jbeta primers. Here immunoSEQ multiplex PCR was the method, and the copy in TCRdb shows in-frame clones only, minus some. Among fewer than 200,000 clones listed, more than 70% were seen once. Of note for this clone: The antigen remains unidentified.

The receptor was derived from a woman in her forties or fifties in good health and CMV-seropositive. The sample taken for sequencing was PBMCs. The V and J genes are TRBV27 and TRBJ2-7; no definite D call. The CDR3 loop is CASSLSLRSPDEQYF. DNA for the CDR3: TGTGCCAGCAGTTTGAGCCTACGGTCGCCCGACGAGCAGTACTTC.